These T cell receptor beta chains were read from a single sample in a study of shared clonotypes between healthy human individuals. TCRdb keeps only in-frame clones here, not all; method: immunoSEQ multiplex PCR. Here the sample spans over 1.4 million clones, more than 95% being singletons. Sequencing input: naive CD4+ T cells sorted from blood. These receptor sequences come from a man aged 30 to 39 in good health. Both conserved end residues are part of each CDR3. Each record gives: D gene, clone size, V gene, J gene, CDR3 DNA, CDR3 protein. A D gene is named only where the DNA matches it firmly. Size values are once, few and many counts, or a class for expanded clones, and some rows have none.

TRBD2,-,TRBV6-1,TRBJ2-3,TGTGCCAGCAGTGTTTTGACTAGCGGTTTCACAGATACGCAGTATTTT,CASSVLTSGFTDTQYF
TRBD2,-,TRBV6-1,TRBJ2-3,TGTGCCAGCAGTGCCAGCGGGGGAGGCACAGATACGCAGTATTTT,CASSASGGGTDTQYF
TRBD1,-,TRBV5-1,TRBJ2-3,TGCGCCAGCAGCACAGGGGCCACAGATACGCAGTATTTT,CASSTGATDTQYF
-,-,TRBV15,TRBJ1-5,TGTGCCACCAGAACACTGAGAGGTACTCAGCCCCAGCATTTT,CATRTLRGTQPQHF
TRBD1,-,TRBV10-3,TRBJ2-7,TGTGCCACCCGGCCGGGACAGGACTACGAGCAGTACTTC,CATRPGQDYEQYF
-,-,TRBV5-1,TRBJ2-7,TGCGCCAGCAGTTTCACCCCCGGGTACGAGCAGTACTTC,CASSFTPGYEQYF
-,once,TRBV5-1,TRBJ2-2,TGCGCCAGCAGCTTAGGAAGTGGAGCGAACACCGGGGAGCTGTTTTTT,CASSLGSGANTGELFF
-,-,TRBV2,TRBJ1-5,TGTGCCAGCAGTGAGAGGCCGATCAATCAGCCCCAGCATTTT,CASSERPINQPQHF
TRBD2,-,TRBV7-3,TRBJ2-2,TGTGCCAGCAGCTTAATTGCCCAGGGAGGGTCCGGGGAGCTGTTTTTT,CASSLIAQGGSGELFF
TRBD1,-,TRBV28,TRBJ2-6,TGTGCCAGCAGGCTCCCGGGACAGGGTAGTGCTGGGGCCAACGTCCTGACTTTC,CASRLPGQGSAGANVLTF
TRBD2,-,TRBV5-4,TRBJ2-5,TGTGCCAGCAGCTTAGCGGGGAGGCAAGAGACCCAGTACTTC,CASSLAGRQETQYF
-,once,TRBV28,TRBJ2-7,TGTGCCAGCACCGTCGGAAGCTACGAGCAGTACTTC,CASTVGSYEQYF
TRBD1,few,TRBV6-5,TRBJ2-7,TGTGCCAGCAGTCAGACGGGACAGGAGGGCTACGAGCAGTACTTC,CASSQTGQEGYEQYF
-,-,TRBV18,TRBJ2-7,TGTGCCAGCTCACCAAGCACACCCTTCGCGGAGCAGTACTTC,CASSPSTPFAEQYF
-,-,TRBV4-1,TRBJ1-2,TGCGCCAGCAGCCAGGGGACATCTAAGTCCAACTATGGCTACACCTTC,CASSQGTSKSNYGYTF
-,-,TRBV5-5,TRBJ2-3,TGTGCCAGCAGCTTGTTTGGGACACCAAGCACAGATACGCAGTATTTT,CASSLFGTPSTDTQYF